The sequence of this TCR beta chain was determined in a study of OX40 agonist ivuxolimab in advanced cancers. The data were produced by immunoSEQ multiplex PCR, yet TCRdb's version contains in-frame clones alone and is incomplete. The sample comprises tens of thousands of clones, more than 70% of which are singletons, and approximately 2.3% rests with the top ten. Germline CDR1 MNHNS, CDR2 SASEGT. Trimming cost V 7 bases and J 0 bases, with 11 bases left between them. The CDR3 totals 14 residues. The sample consisted of CD4+ or CD8+ T cells sorted from blood, taken in a trial of the OX40 agonist ivuxolimab. V is TRBV6-1 and J is TRBJ2-3; D remains unclear. The TCR originated in an adult with an advanced solid tumor such as melanoma, head and neck, liver or kidney cancer. The CDR3 spells CASNPATSTDTQYF. The DNA of the CDR3 is TGTGCCAGCAATCCCGCTACTAGCACAGATACGCAGTATTTT.